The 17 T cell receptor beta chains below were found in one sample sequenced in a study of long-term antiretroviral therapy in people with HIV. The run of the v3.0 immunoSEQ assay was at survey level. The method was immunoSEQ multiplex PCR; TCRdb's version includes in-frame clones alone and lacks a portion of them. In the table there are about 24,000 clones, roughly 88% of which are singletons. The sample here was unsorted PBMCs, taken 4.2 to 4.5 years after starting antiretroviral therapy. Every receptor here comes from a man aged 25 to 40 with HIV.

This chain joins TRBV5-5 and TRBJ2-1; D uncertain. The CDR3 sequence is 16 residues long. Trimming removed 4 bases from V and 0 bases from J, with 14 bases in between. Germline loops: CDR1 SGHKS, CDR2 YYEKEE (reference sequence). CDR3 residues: CASSRLGQPSYNEQFF. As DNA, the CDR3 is TGTGCCAGCAGCCGCCTAGGGCAGCCCTCCTACAATGAGCAGTTCTTC.

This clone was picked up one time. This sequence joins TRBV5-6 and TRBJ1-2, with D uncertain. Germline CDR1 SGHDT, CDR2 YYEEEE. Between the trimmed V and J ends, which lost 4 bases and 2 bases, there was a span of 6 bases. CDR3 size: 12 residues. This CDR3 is CASSASNYGYTF. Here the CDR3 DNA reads TGTGCCAGCAGCGCATCAAACTATGGCTACACCTTC.

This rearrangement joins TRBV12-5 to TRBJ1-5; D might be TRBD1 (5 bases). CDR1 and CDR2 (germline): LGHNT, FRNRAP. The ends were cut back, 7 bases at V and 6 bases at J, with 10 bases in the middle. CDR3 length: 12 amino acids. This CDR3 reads CASALQAQPQHF. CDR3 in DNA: TGTGCTAGTGCCCTACAGGCTCAGCCCCAGCATTTT.

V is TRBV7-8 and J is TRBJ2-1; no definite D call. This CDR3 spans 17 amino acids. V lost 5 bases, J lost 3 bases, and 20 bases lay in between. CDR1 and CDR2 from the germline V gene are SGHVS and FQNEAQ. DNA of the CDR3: TGTGCCAGCAGCGCCACGCGCGGCAGATGGCTCTACAATGAGCAGTTCTTC. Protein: CASSATRGRWLYNEQFF.

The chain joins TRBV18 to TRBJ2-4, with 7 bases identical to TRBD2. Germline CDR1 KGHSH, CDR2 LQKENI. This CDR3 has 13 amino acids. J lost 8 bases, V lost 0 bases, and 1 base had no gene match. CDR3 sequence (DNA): TGTGCCAGCTCACCACCTGCGGGAGACATTCAGTACTTC. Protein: CASSPPAGDIQYF.

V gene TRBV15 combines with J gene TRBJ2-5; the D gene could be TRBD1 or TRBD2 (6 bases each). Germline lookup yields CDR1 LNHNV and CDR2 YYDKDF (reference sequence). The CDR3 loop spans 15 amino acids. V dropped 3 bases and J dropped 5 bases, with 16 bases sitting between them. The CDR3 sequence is CATSRGGQEGETQYF. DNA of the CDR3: TGTGCCACCAGCAGGGGGGGCCAAGAGGGGGAGACCCAGTACTTC.

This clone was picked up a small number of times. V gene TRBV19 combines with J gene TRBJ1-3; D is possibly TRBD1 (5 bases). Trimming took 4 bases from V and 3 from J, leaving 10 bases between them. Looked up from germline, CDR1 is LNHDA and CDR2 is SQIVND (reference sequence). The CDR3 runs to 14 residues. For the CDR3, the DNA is TGTGCCAGTAGTAGATCGGGGCTTGGAAACACCATATATTTT. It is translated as CASSRSGLGNTIYF.

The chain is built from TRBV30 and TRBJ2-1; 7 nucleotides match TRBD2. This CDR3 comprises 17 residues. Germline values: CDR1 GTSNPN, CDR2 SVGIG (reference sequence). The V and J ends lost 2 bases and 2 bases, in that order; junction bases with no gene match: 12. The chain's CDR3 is CAWSSPPGGSPYNEQFF. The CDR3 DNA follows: TGTGCCTGGAGTTCCCCTCCTGGCGGGAGTCCCTACAATGAGCAGTTCTTC.

Written as DNA, the CDR3 is TGTGCCAGCAGCTTAGATCCGGGTCCCTATGGCTACACCTTC. Protein product: CASSLDPGPYGYTF. The J gene is TRBJ1-2, the V gene TRBV11-2; no firm D call. V was shortened by 0 bases and J by 4 bases, with 9 bases between the two germline ends. The CDR3 has 14 residues. From germline, CDR1 is SGHAT and CDR2 FQNNGV.

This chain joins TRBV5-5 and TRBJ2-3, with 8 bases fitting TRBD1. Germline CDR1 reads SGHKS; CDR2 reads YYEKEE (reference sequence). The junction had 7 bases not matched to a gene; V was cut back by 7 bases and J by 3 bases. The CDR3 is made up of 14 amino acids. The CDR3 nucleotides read TGTGCCAGCGGCCGTGACAGGGGTACAGATACGCAGTATTTT. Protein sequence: CASGRDRGTDTQYF.

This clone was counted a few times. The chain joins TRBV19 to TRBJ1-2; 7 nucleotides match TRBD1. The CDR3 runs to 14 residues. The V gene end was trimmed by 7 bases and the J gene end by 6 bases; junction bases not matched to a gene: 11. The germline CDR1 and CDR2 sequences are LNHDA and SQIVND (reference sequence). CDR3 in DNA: TGTGCCAGTACCGTTCCGGACAGGCCTGATGGCTACACCTTC. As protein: CASTVPDRPDGYTF. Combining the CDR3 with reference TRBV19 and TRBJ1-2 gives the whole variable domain DGGITQSPKYLFRKEGQNVTLSCEQNLNHDAMYWYRQDPGQGLRLIYYSQIVNDFQKGDIAEGYSVSREKKESFPLTVTSAQKNPTAFYLCASTVPDRPDGYTFGSGTRLTVV.

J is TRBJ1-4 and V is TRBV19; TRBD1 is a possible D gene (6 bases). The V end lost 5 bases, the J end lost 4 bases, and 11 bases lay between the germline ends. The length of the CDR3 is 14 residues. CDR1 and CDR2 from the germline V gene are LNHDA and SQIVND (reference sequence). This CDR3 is CASSGNRVNEKLFF. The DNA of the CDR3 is TGTGCCAGTAGTGGGAACAGGGTTAATGAAAAACTGTTTTTT.

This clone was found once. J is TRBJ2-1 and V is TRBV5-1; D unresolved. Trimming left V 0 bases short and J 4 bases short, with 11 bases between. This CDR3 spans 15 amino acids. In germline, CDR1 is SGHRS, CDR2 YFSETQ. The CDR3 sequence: CASSLGSGSYNEQFF. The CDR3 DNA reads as TGCGCCAGCAGCTTGGGGTCAGGATCTTACAATGAGCAGTTCTTC.

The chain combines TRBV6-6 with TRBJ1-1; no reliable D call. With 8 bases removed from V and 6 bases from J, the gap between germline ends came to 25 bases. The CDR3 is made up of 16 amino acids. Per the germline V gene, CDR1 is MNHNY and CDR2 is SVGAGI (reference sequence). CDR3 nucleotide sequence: TGTGCCAGCGTACCACACTCGGGTCCCATCGACGCTGAAGCTTTCTTT. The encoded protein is CASVPHSGPIDAEAFF.

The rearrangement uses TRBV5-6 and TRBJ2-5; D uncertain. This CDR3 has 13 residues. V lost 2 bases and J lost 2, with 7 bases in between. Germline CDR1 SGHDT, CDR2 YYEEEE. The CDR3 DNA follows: TGTGCCAGCAGCTTCGGGTCGCAAGAGACCCAGTACTTC. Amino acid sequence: CASSFGSQETQYF. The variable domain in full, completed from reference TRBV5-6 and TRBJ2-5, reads DAGVTQSPTHLIKTRGQQVTLRCSPKSGHDTVSWYQQALGQGPQFIFQYYEEEERQRGNFPDRFSGHQFPNYSSELNVNALLLGDSALYLCASSFGSQETQYFGPGTRLLVL.

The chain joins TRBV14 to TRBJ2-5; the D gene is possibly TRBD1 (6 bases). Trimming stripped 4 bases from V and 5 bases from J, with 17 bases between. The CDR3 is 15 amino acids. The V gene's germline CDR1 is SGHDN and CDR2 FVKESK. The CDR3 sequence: CASSLAQGLVETQYF. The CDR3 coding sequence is TGTGCCAGCAGCCTTGCTCAGGGGTTGGTGGAGACCCAGTACTTC.

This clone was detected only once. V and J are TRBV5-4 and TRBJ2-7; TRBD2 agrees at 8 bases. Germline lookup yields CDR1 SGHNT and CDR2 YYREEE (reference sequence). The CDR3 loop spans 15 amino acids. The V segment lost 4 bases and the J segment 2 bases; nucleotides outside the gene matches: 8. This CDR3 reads CASSTGVAGTYEQYF. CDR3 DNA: TGTGCCAGCAGCACCGGGGTAGCGGGAACCTACGAGCAGTACTTC.